The 29 T cell receptor beta chains below all came from one sample that was sequenced in a study of STAT5B mutations in CD4+ large granular lymphocyte leukemia. Data came from immunoSEQ multiplex PCR; TCRdb stores just in-frame clones and leaves some out. The table records about 25,000 clones, 81% of them present only once. Sequencing was performed on CD4+ T cells from blood buffy coats. The receptors stem from a human donor in good health.

The J gene is TRBJ2-5, the V gene TRBV5-6; 7 bases are shared with TRBD1. Germline lookup yields CDR1 SGHDT and CDR2 YYEEEE. V gave up 4 bases and J gave up 4 bases; unmatched junction bases: 4. The CDR3 runs 13 residues. CDR3 bases: TGTGCCAGCAGCAAGGGACAGATAGAGACCCAGTACTTC. Translation gives CASSKGQIETQYF.

The genes are TRBV11-1 and TRBJ1-2, with 7 bases that match TRBD1. The germline CDR1 and CDR2 sequences are SGHAT and FQDESV (reference sequence). The CDR3 contains 15 residues. The V segment lost 4 bases and the J segment 5 bases; nucleotides outside the gene matches: 10. As DNA, the CDR3 is TGTGCCAGCAGCTCTTGGACAGGACCACCGTATGGCTACACCTTC. Its protein is CASSSWTGPPYGYTF.

This clone was seen only a few times. This sequence joins TRBV7-9 and TRBJ2-7; D possibly corresponds to TRBD2 (6 bases). Looked up from germline, CDR1 is SEHNR and CDR2 is FQNEAQ (reference sequence). Trimming took 5 bases from V and 1 from J, leaving 9 bases between them. The CDR3 is 13 residues long. Here the CDR3 DNA reads TGTGCCAGCAGCAGACTAGGTTCCTACGAGCAGTACTTC. Protein: CASSRLGSYEQYF.

This sequence joins TRBV9 and TRBJ2-1; TRBD2 might be the D (6 bases). V gave up 8 bases and J gave up 5 bases, with 14 bases separating them. Germline V gene data show CDR1 as SGDLS and CDR2 as YYNGEE. The CDR3 length is 13 residues. In DNA, the CDR3 is TGTGCCAGTTCCTTTGGCGGGAACAATGAGCAGTTCTTC. The encoded protein is CASSFGGNNEQFF.

This chain links TRBV19 with TRBJ2-3; 8 bases are a match to TRBD2. Looked up from germline, CDR1 is LNHDA and CDR2 is SQIVND (reference sequence). This CDR3 comprises 14 residues. The CDR3 reads CATHGLASTDTQYF. The CDR3 DNA follows: TGTGCTACCCACGGACTAGCCAGCACAGATACGCAGTATTTT.

The CDR3 sequence is CASSYTGHPNQPQHF. The CDR3 DNA reads TGTGCCAGCAGTTACACGGGACACCCTAATCAGCCCCAGCATTTT. The rearrangement links TRBV6-5 to TRBJ1-5, with a tentative D call TRBD1 (6 bases). The CDR3 loop spans 15 amino acids. CDR1 and CDR2 (germline): MNHEY, SVGAGI. The ends were cut back, 2 bases at V and 4 bases at J, with 12 bases in the middle.

This clone occurred a few times. The J gene is TRBJ1-1, the V gene TRBV6-1; 7 bases match TRBD1. Germline values: CDR1 MNHNS, CDR2 SASEGT. The length of the CDR3 is 18 residues. The ends lost 1 base at V and 3 bases at J; junction bases unmatched: 14. The CDR3 bases are TGTGCCAGCAGTGAAGTATACAGGGGCGGAGGGTTGGACACTGAAGCTTTCTTT. Its translation is CASSEVYRGGGLDTEAFF.

The chain joins TRBV6-6 to TRBJ1-1; maybe TRBD1 (5 bases). In germline, CDR1 is MNHNY, CDR2 SVGAGI (reference sequence). The ends were cut back, 6 bases at V and 3 bases at J, with 11 bases in the middle. This CDR3 contains 13 residues. In DNA, the CDR3 is TGTGCCAGCAGCCTCGTCAGGGACACTGAAGCTTTCTTT. Its protein product is CASSLVRDTEAFF.

The CDR3 sequence is CASSDGERDTQYF. Here the CDR3 DNA reads TGTGCCAGCAGTGATGGCGAGCGGGATACGCAGTATTTT. The V and J genes are TRBV2 and TRBJ2-3; D possibly corresponds to TRBD2 (5 bases). The CDR3 loop spans 13 amino acids. Germline V CDR1 and CDR2: SNHLY, FYNNEI. Trimming stripped 3 bases from V and 6 bases from J, with 10 bases between. Variable domain in full (rest from reference TRBV2 and TRBJ2-3): EPEVTQTPSHQVTQMGQEVILRCVPISNHLYFYWYRQILGQKVEFLVSFYNNEISEKSEIFDDQFSVERPDGSNFTLKIRSTKLEDSAMYFCASSDGERDTQYFGPGTRLTVL.

The chain couples TRBV5-6 to TRBJ2-1; unclear D gene. Germline CDR1 and CDR2: SGHDT and YYEEEE. The V end was cut by 2 bases, the J end by 2 bases, with 8 bases between. The CDR3 sequence is 14 residues long. The DNA for the CDR3 is TGTGCCAGCAGCTTTAGGGCAGCCTACAATGAGCAGTTCTTC. It specifies CASSFRAAYNEQFF. The complete variable domain, with remaining parts taken from reference TRBV5-6 and TRBJ2-1, reads DAGVTQSPTHLIKTRGQQVTLRCSPKSGHDTVSWYQQALGQGPQFIFQYYEEEERQRGNFPDRFSGHQFPNYSSELNVNALLLGDSALYLCASSFRAAYNEQFFGPGTRLTVL.

The chain couples TRBV30 to TRBJ1-1; D ambiguous. Trimming left V 2 bases short and J 5 bases short, with 15 bases between. The germline CDR1 and CDR2 sequences are GTSNPN and SVGIG (reference sequence). The CDR3 covers 14 residues. CDR3 in amino acids: CAWSSLLALTEAFF. The CDR3, as DNA: TGTGCCTGGAGTTCCCTGTTGGCGCTAACTGAAGCTTTCTTT.

In its sample, this clone was seen once. The gene calls are TRBV6-6 and TRBJ2-3; the D is unclear. Germline-derived CDR1 and CDR2 are MNHNY and SVGAGI (reference sequence). The CDR3 is 12 amino acids. Deletions cut 4 bases from V and 3 bases from J, with 5 bases between. CDR3 nucleotides: TGTGCCAGCAGTTCGGAGACAGATACGCAGTATTTT. The encoded protein is CASSSETDTQYF.

V usage is TRBV13 and J usage is TRBJ2-1, with TRBD1 identical over 8 bases. From germline, CDR1 is PRHDT and CDR2 FYEKMQ (reference sequence). CDR3 length equals 15 residues. The J segment lost 4 bases and the V segment lost 0 bases, leaving 2 bases of the junction unmatched. The CDR3: CASSLGGQGYNEQFF. The CDR3 DNA follows: TGTGCCAGCAGCTTAGGCGGACAGGGATACAATGAGCAGTTCTTC. The whole variable domain, filled in from reference TRBV13 and TRBJ2-1, reads AAGVIQSPRHLIKEKRETATLKCYPIPRHDTVYWYQQGPGQDPQFLISFYEKMQSDKGSIPDRFSAQQFSDYHSELNMSSLELGDSALYFCASSLGGQGYNEQFFGPGTRLTVL.

This clone showed up just a few times. CDR3 amino acids: CASSQWGSPGQPQHF. The CDR3 DNA reads TGTGCCAGCAGCCAGTGGGGCTCGCCCGGTCAGCCCCAGCATTTT. The J gene is TRBJ1-5, the V gene TRBV11-2; D perhaps matches TRBD1 (5 bases). Germline CDR1 and CDR2: SGHAT and FQNNGV. The CDR3 has 15 amino acids. V dropped 5 bases and J dropped 6 bases, with 17 bases sitting between them.

The rearrangement links TRBV5-1 to TRBJ1-2, with TRBD1 matching over 8 bases. The length of the CDR3 is 15 residues. V lost 0 bases to trimming and J lost 6 bases; unmatched junction nucleotides: 7. Germline V gives CDR1 SGHRS, CDR2 YFSETQ. The DNA for the CDR3 is TGCGCCAGCAGCTTGGCCTCAGGACAGGGCCATGGCTACACCTTC. As protein: CASSLASGQGHGYTF.

The chain links TRBV14 to TRBJ2-1; 14 nucleotides match TRBD2. Per the germline V gene, CDR1 is SGHDN and CDR2 is FVKESK. The V gene end was trimmed by 6 bases and the J gene end by 7 bases; junction bases not matched to a gene: 11. The CDR3 consists of 17 residues. The CDR3 loop is CASSNTPGTSGSNEQFF. The DNA for the CDR3 is TGTGCCAGCAGTAACACTCCCGGGACTAGCGGGAGTAATGAGCAGTTCTTC.

This clone was counted only a few times. The J gene is TRBJ2-7, the V gene TRBV14; 8 bases match TRBD1. With V trimmed by 4 bases and J by 2 bases, 4 bases remained unmatched. This CDR3 has 14 residues. Germline assignment: CDR1 SGHDN and CDR2 FVKESK. In DNA, the CDR3 is TGTGCCAGCAGCCGAAGACAGGGGACCTACGAGCAGTACGTC. Its protein is CASSRRQGTYEQYV.

J is TRBJ2-7 and V is TRBV6-5, with 7 positions matching TRBD1. CDR3 size: 13 residues. The J segment lost 7 bases and the V segment lost 6 bases, leaving 9 bases of the junction unmatched. CDR1 and CDR2 (germline): MNHEY, SVGAGI. The CDR3 spells CASRRQGSREQYF. Here the CDR3 DNA reads TGTGCCAGCAGGCGACAGGGATCGAGGGAGCAGTACTTC.

The chain carries TRBV15 and TRBJ2-3; no clear D gene. The CDR3 consists of 13 residues. CDR1 is LNHNV and CDR2 is YYDKDF in the germline V gene (reference sequence). Trimming took 5 bases from V and 4 from J, leaving 10 bases between them. The CDR3 reads CATSAYESDTQYF. DNA of the CDR3: TGTGCCACCAGCGCTTACGAGTCAGATACGCAGTATTTT. The variable domain in full, completed from reference TRBV15 and TRBJ2-3, reads DAMVIQNPRYQVTQFGKPVTLSCSQTLNHNVMYWYQQKSSQAPKLLFHYYDKDFNNEADTPDNFQSRRPNTSFCFLDIRSPGLGDTAMYLCATSAYESDTQYFGPGTRLTVL.

The genes are TRBV11-2 and TRBJ2-6; D is possibly TRBD1 (7 bases). V dropped 4 bases and J dropped 0 bases, with 19 bases sitting between them. The germline V gene has CDR1 SGHAT and CDR2 FQNNGV. The CDR3 is 19 residues long. CDR3 sequence reads: CASSSARRAGGSGANVLTF. CDR3 DNA: TGTGCCAGCAGCTCGGCCAGGAGGGCAGGGGGCTCTGGGGCCAACGTCCTGACTTTC.

The chain employs TRBV10-3 and TRBJ2-2, with D unresolved. V lost 0 bases, J lost 4 bases, and 9 bases lay in between. The CDR3 has 15 amino acids. Germline CDR1 reads ENHRY; CDR2 reads SYGVKD. In DNA form, the CDR3 reads TGTGCCATCAGTGAGTCGCTCCCGGCCACCGGGGAGCTGTTTTTT. This codes for CAISESLPATGELFF.

The rearrangement uses TRBV15 and TRBJ1-4, with no clear D. The CDR3 extends over 11 amino acids. Trimming left V 6 bases short and J 7 bases short, with 6 bases between. CDR1 is LNHNV and CDR2 is YYDKDF in the germline V gene (reference sequence). The CDR3 region is CATSSGEKLFF. CDR3 DNA: TGTGCCACCAGTTCGGGTGAAAAACTGTTTTTT.

The chain links TRBV16 to TRBJ1-1, with D hard to call. Germline assignment: CDR1 KGHSY and CDR2 FQNENV. The V end lost 3 bases, the J end lost 0 bases, and 5 bases lay between the germline ends. The CDR3 covers 13 residues. CDR3 in DNA: TGTGCCAGCAGCCAGTTCTTGAACACTGAAGCTTTCTTT. Translation gives CASSQFLNTEAFF.

The chain is built from TRBV21-1 and TRBJ2-5; no DNA check was done on the table's D call, TRBD2. TRBV21-1 is designated a pseudogene. This CDR3 is 16 amino acids long. CDR3: CASSSSGAGGQETQYF. The CDR3 nucleotides read TGTGCCAGCAGCTCAAGTGGGGCCGGGGGACAAGAGACCCAGTACTTC.

The chain uses TRBV5-1 and TRBJ2-2; TRBD2 agrees at 10 bases. CDR3 length equals 16 residues. Germline assignment: CDR1 SGHRS and CDR2 YFSETQ. V trimming: 4 bases; J trimming: 4 bases; junction bases outside the gene matches: 7. For the CDR3, the DNA is TGCGCCAGCAGCCGGACATCTAGCGGGGGCACCGGGGAGCTGTTTTTT. As protein: CASSRTSSGGTGELFF.

This sequence joins TRBV6-5 and TRBJ1-5, with 7 bases aligning to TRBD1. Trimming at V came to 6 bases and at J to 2 bases, leaving 7 bases not matched to a gene. The V gene's germline CDR1 is MNHEY and CDR2 SVGAGI. This CDR3 has 15 residues. The CDR3 region is CASSLQGRGNQPQHF. Written as DNA, the CDR3 is TGTGCCAGCAGCTTACAGGGGCGGGGCAATCAGCCCCAGCATTTT.

This chain connects TRBV28 to TRBJ1-1, with D perhaps TRBD1 (5 bases). There are 12 residues in the CDR3. Germline CDR1 is MDHEN and CDR2 is SYDVKM. V was pared by 5 bases and J by 5 bases, with 9 bases between. The CDR3 protein is CASSPRQTEAFF. The CDR3 nucleotides are TGTGCCAGCAGTCCAAGACAGACTGAAGCTTTCTTT.

This clone was seen a single time. This chain links TRBV2 with TRBJ2-6; 7 bases are shared with TRBD1. The CDR3 loop spans 15 amino acids. Per the germline V gene, CDR1 is SNHLY and CDR2 is FYNNEI. After removal of 5 bases from V and 3 bases from J, the junction contained 4 bases not matched to a gene. CDR3 DNA sequence: TGTGCCAGCAGTCCTAGGGGGCTTGGGGCCAACGTCCTGACTTTC. Its protein is CASSPRGLGANVLTF.

This chain links TRBV19 with TRBJ2-2; 9 bases line up with TRBD2. CDR1 is LNHDA, CDR2 SQIVND, per germline (reference sequence). V trimming: 7 bases; J trimming: 4 bases; junction bases outside the gene matches: 7. This CDR3 region has 15 residues. CDR3 sequence: CASTQGLALTGELFF. As DNA, the CDR3 is TGTGCCAGTACCCAGGGACTAGCTCTCACCGGGGAGCTGTTTTTT.